This T cell receptor (beta chain) was found in a study of cytomegalovirus exposure and HLA in healthy donors. The wider study: T cells numbering around 200 million yielded 95 million to 140 million unique TCR beta sequences in an earlier analysis.

On this clone: The antigen remains unidentified.

The PCR employed 60 Vbeta primers together with 13 Jbeta primers. Clones were sequenced by immunoSEQ multiplex PCR, and TCRdb holds only the in-frame ones, with some missing. This table holds approximately 150,000 clones, 70% to 80% found once. Points from the study as a whole: According to a later analysis, donors in an Asian-associated ancestry cluster reportedly had fewer N-insertions than the roughly 670-donor mean. Associated with cytomegalovirus, according to the listing, were fewer than 200 TCR beta chains. According to an earlier analysis, most TCR beta V segments yielded productive rearrangements about 87% or about 30% of the time.

Looked up from germline, CDR1 is SGHAT and CDR2 is FQNNGV. This CDR3 comprises 13 residues. V lost 5 bases and J lost 3; bases outside the gene matches: 3. This TCR derives from a woman aged 40-49 years in good health and CMV-seronegative. The chain combines TRBV11-2 with TRBJ1-2; TRBD1 agrees at 7 bases. Input material: PBMCs. CDR3 residues: CASSVGQHYGYTF. The DNA of the CDR3 is TGTGCCAGCAGCGTGGGACAGCACTATGGCTACACCTTC. Looking up the rest from reference TRBV11-2 and TRBJ1-2 gives the full variable domain: EAGVAQSPRYKIIEKRQSVAFWCNPISGHATLYWYQQILGQGPKLLIQFQNNGVVDDSQLPKDRFSAERLKGVDSTLKIQPAKLEDSAVYLCASSVGQHYGYTFGSGTRLTVV.